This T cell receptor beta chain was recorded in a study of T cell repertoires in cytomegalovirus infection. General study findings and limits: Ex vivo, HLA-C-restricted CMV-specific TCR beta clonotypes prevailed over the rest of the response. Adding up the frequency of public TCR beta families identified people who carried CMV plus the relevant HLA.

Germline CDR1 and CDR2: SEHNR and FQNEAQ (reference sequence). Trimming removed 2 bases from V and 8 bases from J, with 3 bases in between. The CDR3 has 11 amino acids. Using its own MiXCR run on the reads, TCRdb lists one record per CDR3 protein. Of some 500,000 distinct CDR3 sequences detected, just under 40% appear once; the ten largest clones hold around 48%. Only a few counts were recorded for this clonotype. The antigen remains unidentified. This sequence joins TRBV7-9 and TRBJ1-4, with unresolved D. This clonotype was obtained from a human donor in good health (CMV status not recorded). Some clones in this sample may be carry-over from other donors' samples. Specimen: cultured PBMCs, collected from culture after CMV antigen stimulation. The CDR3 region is CASSLKEKLFF. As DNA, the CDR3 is TGTGCCAGCAGCTTAAAAGAAAAACTGTTTTTT. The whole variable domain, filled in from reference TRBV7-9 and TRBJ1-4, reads DTGVSQNPRHKITKRGQNVTFRCDPISEHNRLYWYRQTLGQGPEFLTYFQNEAQLEKSRLLSDRFSAERPKGSFSTLEIQRTEQGDSAMYLCASSLKEKLFFGSGTQLSVL.